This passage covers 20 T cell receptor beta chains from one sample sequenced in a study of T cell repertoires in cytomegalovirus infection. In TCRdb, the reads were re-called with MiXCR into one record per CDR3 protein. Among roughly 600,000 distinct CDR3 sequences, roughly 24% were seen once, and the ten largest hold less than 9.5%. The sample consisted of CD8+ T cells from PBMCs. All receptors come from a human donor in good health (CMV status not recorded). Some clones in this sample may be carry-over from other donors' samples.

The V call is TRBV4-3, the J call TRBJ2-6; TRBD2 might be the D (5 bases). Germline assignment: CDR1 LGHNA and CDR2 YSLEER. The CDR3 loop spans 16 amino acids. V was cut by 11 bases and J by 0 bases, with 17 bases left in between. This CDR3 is CAAGDAGDSGANVLTF. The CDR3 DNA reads TGCGCCGCCGGGGATGCAGGCGACTCTGGGGCCAACGTCCTGACTTTC.

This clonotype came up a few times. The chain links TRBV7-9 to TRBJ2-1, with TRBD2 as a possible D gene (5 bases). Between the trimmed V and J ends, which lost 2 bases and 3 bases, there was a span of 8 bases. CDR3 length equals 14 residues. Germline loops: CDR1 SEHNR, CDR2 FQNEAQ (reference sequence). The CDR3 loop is CASSLLANYNEQFF. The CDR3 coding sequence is TGTGCCAGCAGCTTACTAGCTAACTACAATGAGCAGTTCTTC.

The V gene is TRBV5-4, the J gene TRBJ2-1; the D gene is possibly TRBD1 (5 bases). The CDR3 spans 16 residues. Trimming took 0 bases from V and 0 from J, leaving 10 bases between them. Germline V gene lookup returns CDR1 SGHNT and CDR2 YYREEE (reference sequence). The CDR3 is CASSLEVDSSYNEQFF. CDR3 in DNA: TGTGCCAGCAGCTTGGAGGTCGACAGCTCCTACAATGAGCAGTTCTTC.

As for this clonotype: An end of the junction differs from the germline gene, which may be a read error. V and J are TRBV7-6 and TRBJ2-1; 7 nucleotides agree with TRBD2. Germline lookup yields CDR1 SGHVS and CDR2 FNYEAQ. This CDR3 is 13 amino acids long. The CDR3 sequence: CVSSRGGYNEQFF. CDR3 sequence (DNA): TGTGTCAGCAGCCGGGGAGGGTACAATGAGCAGTTCTTC. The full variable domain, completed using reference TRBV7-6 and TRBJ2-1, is GAGVSQSPRYKVTKRGQDVALRCDPISGHVSLYWYRQALGQGPEFLTYFNYEAQQDKSGLPNDRFSAERPEGSISTLTIQRTEQRDSAMYRCVSSRGGYNEQFFGPGTRLTVL.

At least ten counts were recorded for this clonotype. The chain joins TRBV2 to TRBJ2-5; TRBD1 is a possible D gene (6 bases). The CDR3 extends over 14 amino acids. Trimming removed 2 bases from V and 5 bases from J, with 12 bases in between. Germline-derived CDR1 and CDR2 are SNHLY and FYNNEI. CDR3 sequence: CASSETGKGETQYF. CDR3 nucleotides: TGTGCCAGCAGTGAAACAGGGAAGGGGGAGACCCAGTACTTC.

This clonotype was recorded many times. Here the CDR3 DNA reads TGTGCCAGCAGTTTGGACACCATTAGCAATCAGCCCCAGCATTTT. It yields the protein CASSLDTISNQPQHF. The chain employs TRBV6-6 and TRBJ1-5; maybe TRBD1 (5 bases). The V end lost 4 bases, the J end lost 0 bases, and 10 bases lay between the germline ends. Germline V gives CDR1 MNHNY, CDR2 SVGAGI (reference sequence). This CDR3 is 15 amino acids long.

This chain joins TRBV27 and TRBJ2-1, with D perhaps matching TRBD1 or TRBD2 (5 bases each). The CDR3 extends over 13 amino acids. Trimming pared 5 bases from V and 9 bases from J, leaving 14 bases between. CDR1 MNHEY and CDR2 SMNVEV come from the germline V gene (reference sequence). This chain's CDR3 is CASSDLGAGEQFF. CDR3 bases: TGTGCCAGCAGTGACCTCGGGGCTGGTGAGCAGTTCTTC.

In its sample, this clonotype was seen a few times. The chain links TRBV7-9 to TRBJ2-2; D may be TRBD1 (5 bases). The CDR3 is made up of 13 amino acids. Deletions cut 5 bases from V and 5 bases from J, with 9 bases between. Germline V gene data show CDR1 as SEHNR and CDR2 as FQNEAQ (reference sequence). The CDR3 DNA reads TGTGCCAGCAGCACAGCAGGGACCGGGGAGCTGTTTTTT. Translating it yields CASSTAGTGELFF.

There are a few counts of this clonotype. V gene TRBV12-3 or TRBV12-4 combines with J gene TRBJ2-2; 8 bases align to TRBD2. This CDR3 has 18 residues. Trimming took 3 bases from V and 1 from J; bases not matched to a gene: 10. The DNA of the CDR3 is TGTGCCAGCAGTTTGGTTAGCGGGGAACCTTTGAACACCGGGGAGCTGTTTTTT. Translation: CASSLVSGEPLNTGELFF.

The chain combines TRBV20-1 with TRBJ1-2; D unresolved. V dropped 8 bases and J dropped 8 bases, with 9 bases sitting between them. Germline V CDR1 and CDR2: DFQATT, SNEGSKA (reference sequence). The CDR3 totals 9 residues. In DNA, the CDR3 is TGCAGTCCACCGTCGGGCTACACCTTC. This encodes CSPPSGYTF.

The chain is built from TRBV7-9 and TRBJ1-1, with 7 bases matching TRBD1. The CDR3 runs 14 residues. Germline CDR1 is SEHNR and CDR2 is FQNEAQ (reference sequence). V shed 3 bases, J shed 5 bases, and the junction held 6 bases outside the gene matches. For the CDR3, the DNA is TGTGCCAGCAGCTTTGGGACAGCCCCTACTGAAGCTTTCTTT. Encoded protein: CASSFGTAPTEAFF. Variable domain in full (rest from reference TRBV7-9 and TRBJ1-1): DTGVSQNPRHKITKRGQNVTFRCDPISEHNRLYWYRQTLGQGPEFLTYFQNEAQLEKSRLLSDRFSAERPKGSFSTLEIQRTEQGDSAMYLCASSFGTAPTEAFFGQGTRLTVV.

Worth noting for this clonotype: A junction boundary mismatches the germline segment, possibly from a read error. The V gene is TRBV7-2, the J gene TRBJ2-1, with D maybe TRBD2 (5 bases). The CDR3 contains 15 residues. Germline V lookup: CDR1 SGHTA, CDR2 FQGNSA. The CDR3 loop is CASSGTGSPYKEQFF. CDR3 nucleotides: TGTGCCAGCAGCGGTACGGGGTCCCCCTACAAGGAGCAGTTCTTC.

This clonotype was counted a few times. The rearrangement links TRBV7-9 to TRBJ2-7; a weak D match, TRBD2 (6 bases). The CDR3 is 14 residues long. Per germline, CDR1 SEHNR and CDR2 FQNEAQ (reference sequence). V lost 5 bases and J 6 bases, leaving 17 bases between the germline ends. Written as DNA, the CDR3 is TGTGCCAGCAGCCCATCTCGGACTAAAGGCGAGCAGTACGTC. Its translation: CASSPSRTKGEQYV.

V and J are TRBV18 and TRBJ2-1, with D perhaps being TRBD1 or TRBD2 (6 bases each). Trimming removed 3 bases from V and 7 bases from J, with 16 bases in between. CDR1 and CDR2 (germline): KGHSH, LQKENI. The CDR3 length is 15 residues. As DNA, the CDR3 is TGTGCCAGCTCACCCCAGACTGGGGGGCAGAATGAGCAGTTCTTC. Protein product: CASSPQTGGQNEQFF.

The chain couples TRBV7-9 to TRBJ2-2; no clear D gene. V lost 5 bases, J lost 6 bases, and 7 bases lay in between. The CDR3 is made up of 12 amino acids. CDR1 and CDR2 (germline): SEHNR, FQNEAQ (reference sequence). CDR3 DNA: TGTGCCAGCAGCCAGGCTCCCGGGGAGCTGTTTTTT. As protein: CASSQAPGELFF.

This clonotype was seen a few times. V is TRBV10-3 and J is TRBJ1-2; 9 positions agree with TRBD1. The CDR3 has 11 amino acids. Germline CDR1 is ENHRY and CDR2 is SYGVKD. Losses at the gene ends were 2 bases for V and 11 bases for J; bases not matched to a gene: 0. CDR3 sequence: CAISEGTGYTF. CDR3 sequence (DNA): TGTGCCATCAGTGAGGGGACAGGGTACACCTTC.

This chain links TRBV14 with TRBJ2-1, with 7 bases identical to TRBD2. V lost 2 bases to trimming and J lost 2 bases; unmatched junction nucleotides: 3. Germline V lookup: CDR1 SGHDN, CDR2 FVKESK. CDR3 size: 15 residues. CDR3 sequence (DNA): TGTGCCAGCAGCCAATTGGGGGGGGCCTACAATGAGCAGTTCTTC. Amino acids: CASSQLGGAYNEQFF. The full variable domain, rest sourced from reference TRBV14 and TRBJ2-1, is EAGVTQFPSHSVIEKGQTVTLRCDPISGHDNLYWYRRVMGKEIKFLLHFVKESKQDESGMPNNRFLAERTGGTYSTLKVQPAELEDSGVYFCASSQLGGAYNEQFFGPGTRLTVL.

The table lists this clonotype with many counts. CDR3 coding DNA: TGTGCCAGCACCGACCGCGGACAGGCGAACACCGGGGAGCTGTTTTTT. Translating it yields CASTDRGQANTGELFF. This chain uses TRBV12-3 or TRBV12-4 with TRBJ2-2; 7 bases are a match to TRBD1. The CDR3 is 16 residues long. The V gene end was trimmed by 7 bases and the J gene end by 0 bases; junction bases not matched to a gene: 8.

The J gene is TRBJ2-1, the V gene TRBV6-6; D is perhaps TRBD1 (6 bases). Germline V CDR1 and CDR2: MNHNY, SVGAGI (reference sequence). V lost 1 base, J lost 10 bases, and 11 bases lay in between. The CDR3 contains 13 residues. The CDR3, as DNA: TGTGCCAGCAGTTACTACTCAGGGGAGGAGCAGTTCTTC. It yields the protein CASSYYSGEEQFF.

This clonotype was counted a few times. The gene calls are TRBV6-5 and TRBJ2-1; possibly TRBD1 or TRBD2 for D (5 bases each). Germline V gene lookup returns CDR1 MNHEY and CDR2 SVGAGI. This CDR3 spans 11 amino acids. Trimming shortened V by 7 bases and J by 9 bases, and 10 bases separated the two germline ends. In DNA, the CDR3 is TGTGCCAGCATCCGTGGGGGTGAGCAGTTCTTC. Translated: CASIRGGEQFF.